This T cell receptor (beta chain) was obtained from a study of graft-versus-host responses after intestinal transplantation. Study overall: Anti-thymocyte globulin induction was given to all recipients, followed by tacrolimus and steroids for 2 to 4 years.

On this clone: Its antigen is unidentified. The final CDR3 position lacks the conserved phenylalanine or tryptophan, pointing to a likely read error.

CDR3 length equals 16 residues. V lost 6 bases and J lost 3, with 18 bases in between. Germline CDR1 and CDR2: ENHRY and SYGVKD. Assay: immunoSEQ multiplex PCR; the TCRdb copy retains only in-frame clones and omits some. Altogether about 120,000 clones are present, approximately 95% being singletons, with the ten largest covering 3% to 4%. Notes on the study in general: Declining HvG levels early post-transplant were linked to peak circulating GvH clone levels. Researchers found GvH clones in recipient marrow, and some showed up first in ileum or blood.

The chain carries TRBV10-3 and TRBJ2-4, with no clear D. The sequence came from a human donor who received an intestinal transplant. The sample consisted of unstimulated CD8+ T cells sorted from spleen or lymph node cells, taken before intestinal transplant. CDR3 coding DNA: TGTGCCATCAGGACCGGGCTCACGGCGGACAAAAACATTCAGTACCTC. Translation: CAIRTGLTADKNIQYL.